The T cell receptor beta chain described here comes from a study of shared clonotypes between healthy human individuals. Cells designated naive CD8 were CD45RO-negative and were positively selected for CCR7, with terminally differentiated effector memory CD45RA+ cells excluded. TCRdb keeps only in-frame clones here, not all; method: immunoSEQ multiplex PCR. The table shows about 2 million clones, with about 95% occurring only once. V was shortened by 2 bases and J by 6 bases, with 12 bases between the two germline ends. The CDR3 consists of 14 residues. Germline V gene sequence: CDR1 MDHEN, CDR2 SYDVKM.

This TCR came from a man aged 18 to 30 in good health. The sequenced sample consisted of naive CD8+ T cells sorted from blood. The V gene is TRBV28, the J gene TRBJ2-3; D unclear. The CDR3 nucleotides read TGTGCCAGCAGTTTAGGCCAGGCAGCCGATACGCAGTATTTT. Its protein product is CASSLGQAADTQYF. Full variable domain (missing parts from reference TRBV28 and TRBJ2-3): DVKVTQSSRYLVKRTGEKVFLECVQDMDHENMFWYRQDPGLGLRLIYFSYDVKMKEKGDIPEGYSVSREKKERFSLILESASTNQTSMYLCASSLGQAADTQYFGPGTRLTVL.